This T cell receptor (beta chain) was observed in a study of identical twins listed by TCRdb under 2016. At the level of the whole study: To test whether fetal clonotypes persist, the study used deep sequencing on TCR alpha and beta repertoires from monozygotic twins, unrelated adults of various ages, and cord blood. To rule out contamination, replicate twin experiments were performed at different times with different library preparation protocols.

Notes on this clonotype: Its antigen is unknown. No base quality values were provided; no much bigger clone lies one nucleotide off.

Every donor in the study was a healthy Caucasian. The twin cohort consisted of three pairs of female monozygotic twins, all aged about 18 to 30 years. Peripheral blood mononuclear cells were used as the source from which RNA for TCR libraries was isolated. Library preparation employed 5' RACE. Sequencing used an Illumina HiSeq 2000. A universal primer binding site was added through template switching, and the final cDNA carried a unique molecular identifier so that TCR cDNA molecules could be counted accurately. Specific primers in the conserved constant-segment region were used to synthesize first-strand cDNA for the TCR alpha and beta chains. To control for contamination, every cDNA library was double barcoded, receiving both a SMART-Mk sample barcode and Illumina barcodes. TruSeq adapter sequences and Illumina sample barcodes were added in two successive PCR steps. Sequencing of the TCR alpha and beta cDNA libraries was done on the Illumina HiSeq platform using custom primers. Turning to the authors' computational methods: MiGEC processed the raw reads to extract unique molecular identifiers, while MiXCR was used to determine the CDR3 positions. Recombination models were inferred per individual with the repgenHMM and IGoR tools using an EM algorithm. Shared clonotypes were analyzed with the tcR package in R, and sharing was normalized by the product of cloneset sizes. Out-of-frame nonproductive sequences were analyzed to study raw recombination free of thymic and clonal selection effects. Using fastp at Q25 and MiXCR, TCRdb reprocessed the public reads and kept productive beta chains. Rows matching on CDR3 protein sequence are summarized as one entry with the most common DNA and genes. What appears here as the V and J calls and clone size reflects TCRdb's work, not the paper's. The sample records just under 650,000 distinct CDR3 sequences, just over 7% of which are singletons. The ten largest account for roughly 1.6% of the sample.

Overall study outcomes, separate from this receptor: Zero-insertion analyses could be partly confounded by invariant T cells such as MAIT and iNKT, although diverse VJ usage argued against such confounding for most clonotypes. Fewer insertions were carried by abundant cord blood beta clonotypes; a weaker similar trend was observed in young adult naive repertoires, while no such trend was observed in memory repertoires. Compared with coincidental sharing between unrelated individuals, an excess of low generation-probability sequences was observed among out-of-frame TCR alpha sequences shared between twins. In beta out-of-frame sequences, excess twin sharing was weaker, because having fewer shared sequences lowered the signal-to-noise ratio. Because the same donors could not be followed over many years, the conclusions relied on cross-sectional statistical analysis. Recombination models systematically underestimated out-of-frame TCR alpha sharing in monozygotic twins but agreed with sharing between unrelated individuals.

Germline trimming: 0 bases from V, 5 bases from J; junction bases outside gene matches: 4. CDR1 SQVTM and CDR2 ANQGSEA were looked up in the germline V gene. The cysteine opens and the phenylalanine closes a CDR3 of 16 amino acids. The retained sequence is limited to the CDR3, 48 bases, with the frame set at the first base. The data also belong to a second study, concerning yellow fever vaccine responses in identical twins. Drawing on the second study: The authors reported that the T cell response to vaccination in identical twins appeared partly convergent and partly personalized. The study precisely tracked vaccine-responding T cell clones in identical twins.

The rearranged segments are TRBV29-1 and TRBJ2-2, with TRBD2 identical over 12 junction bases. Input material: PBMCs. This receptor was identified in a woman under 30 in good health. The CDR3 in this case is CSVEDGLAGSTGELFF. Here is the DNA: TGCAGCGTTGAAGACGGACTAGCGGGATCTACCGGGGAGCTGTTTTTT.